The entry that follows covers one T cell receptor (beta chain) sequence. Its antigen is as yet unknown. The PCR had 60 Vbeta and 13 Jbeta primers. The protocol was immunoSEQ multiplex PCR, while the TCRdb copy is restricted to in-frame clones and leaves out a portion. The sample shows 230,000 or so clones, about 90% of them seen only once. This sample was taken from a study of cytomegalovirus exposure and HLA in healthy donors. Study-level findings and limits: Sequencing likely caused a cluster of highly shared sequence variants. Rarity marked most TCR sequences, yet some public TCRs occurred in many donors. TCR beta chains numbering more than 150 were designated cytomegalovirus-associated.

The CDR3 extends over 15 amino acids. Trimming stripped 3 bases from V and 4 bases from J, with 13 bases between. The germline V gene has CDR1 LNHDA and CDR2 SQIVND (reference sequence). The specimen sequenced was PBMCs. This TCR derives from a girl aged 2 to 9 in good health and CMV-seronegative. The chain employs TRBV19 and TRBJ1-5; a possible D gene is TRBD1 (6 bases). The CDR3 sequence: CASSIGGALNQPQHF. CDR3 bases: TGTGCCAGTAGTATTGGGGGGGCCCTTAATCAGCCCCAGCATTTT.